The sequence of this TCR beta chain was determined in a study of blood T cell repertoires in COVID-19. The overall study: There were acute and convalescent COVID-19 samples, and they came from the United States, Italy and Spain. The analysed material was cDNA or gDNA that came from T cells, B-cell-depleted T cells, or PBMCs.

Under the authors' procedure: Amplification of reference gene primers provided the estimated nucleated cell counts. Profiled with immunoSEQ multiplex PCR; TCRdb holds only in-frame clones, not every one. V, J and clone size were drawn from that table, and D and trimming were deduced from the DNA. The table records under 300,000 clones, approximately 83% of them present only once. Sequenced input: peripheral blood. This TCR was recovered from a man younger than 40 who had recovered from COVID-19.

CDR3 loop: CASSIQGTTGELFF. The CDR3 region has the DNA TGTGCCAGTAGTATCCAGGGTACGACCGGGGAGCTGTTTTTT. The J gene is TRBJ2-2, the V gene TRBV19; D may be TRBD1 (5 bases). The CDR3 loop spans 14 amino acids. The V gene's germline CDR1 is LNHDA and CDR2 SQIVND (reference sequence). V lost 3 bases to trimming and J lost 5 bases, with 10 bases between them.